This TCR beta chain was identified during a study of T-cell reconstitution after alpha-beta-depleted transplantation in children. Researchers prepared the TCRbeta library using unique molecular identifiers, the study reports. One entry per CDR3 protein results from TCRdb running MiXCR on the PCR reads. The top ten hold about 5.4% of the sample, which has about 460,000 distinct CDR3 sequences, around 13% seen once. The CDR3 extends over 15 amino acids. The V gene end was trimmed by 5 bases and the J gene end by 2 bases; junction bases not matched to a gene: 6. CDR1 SGHDT and CDR2 YYEEEE come from the germline V gene.

Here the sequenced sample was PBMCs from the stem cell graft donor, taken from the stem cell graft. The origin of this receptor is a human donor who donated a stem cell graft to a child with combined immunodeficiency. V gene TRBV5-6 combines with J gene TRBJ2-1; 8 bases are a match to TRBD1. The CDR3: CASRNGQGAYNEQFF. CDR3 nucleotides: TGTGCCAGCAGAAACGGACAGGGCGCCTACAATGAGCAGTTCTTC.